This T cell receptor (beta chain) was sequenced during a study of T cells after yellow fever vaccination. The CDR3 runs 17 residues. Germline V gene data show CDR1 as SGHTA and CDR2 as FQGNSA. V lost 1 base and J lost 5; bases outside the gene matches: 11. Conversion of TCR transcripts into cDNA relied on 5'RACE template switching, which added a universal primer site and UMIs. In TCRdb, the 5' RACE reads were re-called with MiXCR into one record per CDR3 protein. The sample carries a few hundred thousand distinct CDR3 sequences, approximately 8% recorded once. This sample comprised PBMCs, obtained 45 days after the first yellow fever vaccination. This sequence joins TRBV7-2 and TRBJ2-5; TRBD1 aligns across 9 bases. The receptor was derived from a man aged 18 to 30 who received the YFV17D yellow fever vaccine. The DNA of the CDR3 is TGTGCCAGCAGCTTAGGGGGCCCCGGGACAGGGATTGAGACCCAGTACTTC. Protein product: CASSLGGPGTGIETQYF.